This TCR beta chain was recorded in a study of cytomegalovirus exposure and HLA in healthy donors. The CDR3 length is 15 residues. The germline V gene has CDR1 SQVTM and CDR2 ANQGSEA. Trimming took 7 bases from V and 6 from J; bases not matched to a gene: 8. Comment on this clone: Antigen: not known.

Study-level points and caveats: In the analysis, some V segments, TRBV6-2 and TRBV6-3 included, were excluded as indistinguishable.

Use of 60 Vbeta and 13 Jbeta primers characterized the PCR. Sequencing used immunoSEQ multiplex PCR; TCRdb keeps in-frame clones, though not all of them. The table records about 180,000 clones, about 77% of them present only once. This chain connects TRBV29-1 to TRBJ2-2; 13 nucleotides line up with TRBD2. The TCR was taken from a man in his sixties in good health and CMV-seronegative. Sequencing was performed on PBMCs. The CDR3 DNA is TGCAGCGAAGGACTAGCGGGAGATGGGGCCGGGGAGCTGTTTTTT. Its translation: CSEGLAGDGAGELFF.